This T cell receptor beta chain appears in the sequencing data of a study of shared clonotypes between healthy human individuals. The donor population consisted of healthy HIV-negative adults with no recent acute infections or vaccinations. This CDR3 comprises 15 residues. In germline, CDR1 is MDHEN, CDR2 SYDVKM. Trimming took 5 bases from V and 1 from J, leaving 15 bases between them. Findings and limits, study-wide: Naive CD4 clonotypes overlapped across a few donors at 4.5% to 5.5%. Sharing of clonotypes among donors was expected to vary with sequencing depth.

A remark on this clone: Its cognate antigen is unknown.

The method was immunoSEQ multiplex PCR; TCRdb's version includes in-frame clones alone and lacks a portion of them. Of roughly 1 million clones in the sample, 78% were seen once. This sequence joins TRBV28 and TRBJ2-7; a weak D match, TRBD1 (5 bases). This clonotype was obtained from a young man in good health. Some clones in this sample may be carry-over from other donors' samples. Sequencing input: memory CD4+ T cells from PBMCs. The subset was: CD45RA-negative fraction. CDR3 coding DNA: TGTGCCAGCAGTCCCATGACAGCCTTATCCTACGAGCAGTACTTC. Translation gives CASSPMTALSYEQYF.